This is a list of T cell receptor beta chains from one sample in a study of CD8+ T cells in alopecia areata. Clones were sequenced by immunoSEQ multiplex PCR, and TCRdb holds only the in-frame ones, with some missing. The sample gives around 100,000 clones, just over 70% of which show up once; 17% is in the top ten. Sequenced material: CD8+ T cells sorted from blood, taken between weeks 43 and 45, from a patient treated with tofacitinib. The source is a human donor with alopecia areata. The CDR3 runs from the conserved cysteine through the conserved F or W. A D gene is named only where the DNA matches it firmly. Clone size is shown for a subset of rows, as once, few, many or a class of expanded clone.

TRBJ2-7	-	-	TRBV29-1	CSVEQDYEQYF	TGCAGCGTCGAACAGGACTACGAGCAGTACTTC
TRBJ2-1	TRBD2	few	TRBV7-6	CASSLGTSHNEQFF	TGTGCCAGCAGCTTGGGGACTAGCCACAATGAGCAGTTCTTC
TRBJ2-7	-	-	TRBV12-5	CASCENSYEQYF	TGTGCTAGTTGTGAAAACTCCTACGAGCAGTACTTC
TRBJ2-1	-	-	TRBV9	CASSVRNEQFF	TGTGCCAGCAGCGTAAGGAATGAGCAGTTCTTC
TRBJ2-3	TRBD2	-	TRBV6-4	CASSDSIAGGPDTQYF	TGTGCCAGCAGTGACTCTATAGCGGGGGGCCCAGATACGCAGTATTTT
TRBJ2-7	TRBD1	once	TRBV30	CAWSATGGDEQYF	TGTGCCTGGAGTGCTACAGGGGGCGACGAGCAGTACTTC
TRBJ2-1	-	-	TRBV29-1	CSAHSSGSYNEQFF	TGCAGCGCACACAGTTCTGGCTCCTACAATGAGCAGTTCTTC
TRBJ2-1	TRBD2	-	TRBV9	CASSVAGGSGNEQFF	TGTGCCAGCAGCGTGGCGGGGGGATCTGGAAATGAGCAGTTCTTC
TRBJ2-3	-	-	TRBV27	CASSSQRGLRDTQYF	TGTGCCAGCAGTTCCCAAAGGGGCCTAAGGGATACGCAGTATTTT
TRBJ2-1	-	-	TRBV5-1	CASSLDRGEQFF	TGCGCCAGCAGCTTGGATCGTGGTGAGCAGTTCTTC
TRBJ2-7	-	once	TRBV12-5	CASGLARGSSPYEQYF	TGTGCTAGTGGTTTGGCCAGGGGAAGTAGTCCCTACGAGCAGTACTTC
TRBJ2-2	-	-	TRBV15	CATSRDPGEGRTGELFF	TGTGCCACCAGCAGAGATCCTGGCGAAGGGAGAACCGGGGAGCTGTTTTTT
TRBJ2-1	TRBD2	medium-sized	TRBV6-4	CASSEAERGGYNEQFF	TGTGCCAGCAGTGAGGCCGAGCGGGGGGGCTACAATGAGCAGTTCTTC
TRBJ1-5	-	-	TRBV4-3	CASSQDRYSNQPQHF	TGCGCCAGCAGCCAAGACAGGTATAGCAATCAGCCCCAGCATTTT
TRBJ1-1	TRBD1	once	TRBV7-9	CASSGRTGEAFF	TGTGCCAGCAGCGGCCGGACAGGCGAAGCTTTCTTT
TRBJ2-7	-	-	TRBV25-1	CASSEDTSYEQYF	TGTGCCAGCAGTGAAGACACGTCCTACGAGCAGTACTTC
TRBJ2-7	TRBD1	-	TRBV7-6	CASSQQGESSYEQYF	TGTGCCAGCAGCCAACAGGGGGAAAGCTCCTACGAGCAGTACTTC